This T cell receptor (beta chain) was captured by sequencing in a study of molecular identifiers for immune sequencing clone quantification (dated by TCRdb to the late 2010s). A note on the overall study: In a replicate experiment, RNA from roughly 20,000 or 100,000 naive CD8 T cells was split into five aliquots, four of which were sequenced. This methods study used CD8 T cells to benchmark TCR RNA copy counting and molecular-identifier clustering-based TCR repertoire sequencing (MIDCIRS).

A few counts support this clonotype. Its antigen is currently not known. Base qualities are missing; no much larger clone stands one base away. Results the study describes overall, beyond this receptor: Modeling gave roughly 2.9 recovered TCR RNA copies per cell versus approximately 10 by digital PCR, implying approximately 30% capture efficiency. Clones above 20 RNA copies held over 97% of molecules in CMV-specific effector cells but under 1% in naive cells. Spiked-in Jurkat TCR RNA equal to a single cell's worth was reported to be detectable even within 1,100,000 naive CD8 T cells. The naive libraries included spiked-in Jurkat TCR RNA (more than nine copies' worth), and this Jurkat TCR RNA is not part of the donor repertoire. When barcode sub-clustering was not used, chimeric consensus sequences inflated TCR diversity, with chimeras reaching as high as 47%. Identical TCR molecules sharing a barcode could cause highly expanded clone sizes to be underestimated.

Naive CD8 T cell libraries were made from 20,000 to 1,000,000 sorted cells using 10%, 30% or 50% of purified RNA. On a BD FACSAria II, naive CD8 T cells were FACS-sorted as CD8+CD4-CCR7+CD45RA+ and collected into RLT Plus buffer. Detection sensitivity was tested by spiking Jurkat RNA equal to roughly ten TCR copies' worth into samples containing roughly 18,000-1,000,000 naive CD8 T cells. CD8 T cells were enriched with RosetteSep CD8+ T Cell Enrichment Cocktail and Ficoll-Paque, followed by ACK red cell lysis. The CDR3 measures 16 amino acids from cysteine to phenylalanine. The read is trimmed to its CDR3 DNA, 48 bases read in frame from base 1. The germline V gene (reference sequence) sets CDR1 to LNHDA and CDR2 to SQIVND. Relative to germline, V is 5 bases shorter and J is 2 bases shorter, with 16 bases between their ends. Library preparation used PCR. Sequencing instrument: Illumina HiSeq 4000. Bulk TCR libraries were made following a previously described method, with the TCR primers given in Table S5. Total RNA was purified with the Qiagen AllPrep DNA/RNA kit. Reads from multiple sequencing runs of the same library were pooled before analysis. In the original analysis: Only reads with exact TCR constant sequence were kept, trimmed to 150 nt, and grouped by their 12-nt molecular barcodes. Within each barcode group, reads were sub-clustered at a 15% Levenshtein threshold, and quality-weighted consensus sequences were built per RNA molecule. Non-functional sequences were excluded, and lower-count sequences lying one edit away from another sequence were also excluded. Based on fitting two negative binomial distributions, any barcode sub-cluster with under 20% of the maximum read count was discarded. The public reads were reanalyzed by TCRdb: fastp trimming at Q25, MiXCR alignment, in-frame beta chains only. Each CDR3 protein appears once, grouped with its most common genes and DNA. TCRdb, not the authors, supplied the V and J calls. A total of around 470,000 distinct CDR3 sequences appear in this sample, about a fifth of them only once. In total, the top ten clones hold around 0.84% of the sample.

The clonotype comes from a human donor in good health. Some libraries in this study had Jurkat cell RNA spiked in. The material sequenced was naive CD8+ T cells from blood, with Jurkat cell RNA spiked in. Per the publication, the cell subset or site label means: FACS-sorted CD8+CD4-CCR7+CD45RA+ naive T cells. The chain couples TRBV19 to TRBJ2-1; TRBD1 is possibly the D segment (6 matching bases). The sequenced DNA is TGTGCCAGTAGTGACCCCGGGACACCCCCCTACAATGAGCAGTTCTTC. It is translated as CASSDPGTPPYNEQFF.